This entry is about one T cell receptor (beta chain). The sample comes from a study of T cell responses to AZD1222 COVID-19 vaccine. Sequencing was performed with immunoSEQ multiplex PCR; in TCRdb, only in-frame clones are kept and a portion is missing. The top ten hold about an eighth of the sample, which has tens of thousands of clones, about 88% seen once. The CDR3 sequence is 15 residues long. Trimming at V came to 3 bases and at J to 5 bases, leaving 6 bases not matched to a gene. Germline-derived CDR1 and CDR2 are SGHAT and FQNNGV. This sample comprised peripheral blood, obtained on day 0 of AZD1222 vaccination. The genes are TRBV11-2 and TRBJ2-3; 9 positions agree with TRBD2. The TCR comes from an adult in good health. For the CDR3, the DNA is TGTGCCAGCAGCTTTAAGCGGGGGGCTTTAGATACGCAGTATTTT. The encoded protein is CASSFKRGALDTQYF.